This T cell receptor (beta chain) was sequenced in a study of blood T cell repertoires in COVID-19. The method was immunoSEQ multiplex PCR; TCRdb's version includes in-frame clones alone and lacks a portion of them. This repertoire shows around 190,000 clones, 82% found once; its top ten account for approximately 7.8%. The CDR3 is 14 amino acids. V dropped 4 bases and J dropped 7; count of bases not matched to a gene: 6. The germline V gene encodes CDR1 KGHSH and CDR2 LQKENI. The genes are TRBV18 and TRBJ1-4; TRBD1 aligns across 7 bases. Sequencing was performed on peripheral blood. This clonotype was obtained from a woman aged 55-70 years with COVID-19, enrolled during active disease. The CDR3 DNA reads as TGTGCCAGCTCACGACAGGGTGCAGTTGAAAAACTGTTTTTT. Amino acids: CASSRQGAVEKLFF.